This T cell receptor beta chain was captured in a study of spatial heterogeneity in lung cancer. Time point meaning: sample taken at primary tumor resection. Samples were donated by 72 untreated early-stage non-small cell lung cancer patients. The input material, whole RNA from tumor, nontumor lung or frozen PBMC, was sequenced unsorted. Ten or more counts support this clonotype. Its antigen is still unknown. Germline CDR1 MNHNS, CDR2 SASEGT. Trimming left V 1 base short and J 4 bases short, with 10 bases between. CDR3 size: 14 residues. Whole-study results and caveats: More often at tumor resection than at routine follow-up, ubiquitous expanded tumor TCRs were detected in the blood.

Every TCR cDNA molecule carried a tag that served as a unique molecular identifier. TCRdb redid the calling of the 5' RACE reads with MiXCR, one entry per CDR3 protein. The sample carries about 38,000 distinct CDR3 sequences, more than 4.5% recorded once. The source was PBMCs, collected at surgery. This chain joins TRBV6-1 and TRBJ1-2; tentative D call: TRBD1 (5 bases). This sequence was found in a female donor with early-stage non-small cell lung cancer. The CDR3 reads CASSEEGRGYGYTF. The DNA for the CDR3 is TGTGCCAGCAGTGAAGAGGGACGAGGCTATGGCTACACCTTC.